Below, 15 T cell receptor beta chains from the same sample are listed, as sequenced in a study of radiotherapy plus CTLA-4 blockade in lung cancer. Libraries were prepared by immunoSEQ multiplex PCR; TCRdb keeps only in-frame clonotypes and omits some of them. The sample records some 60,000 clones, 70% to 80% being singletons. Source: peripheral blood, taken from a patient treated with radiotherapy plus ipilimumab. Receptors originate from a human donor with non-small cell lung cancer who had a complete response to radiotherapy plus ipilimumab.

This clone has only a few counts. The V gene is TRBV5-1, the J gene TRBJ2-1; 9 bases are shared with TRBD2. The germline V gene has CDR1 SGHRS and CDR2 YFSETQ. The CDR3 totals 13 residues. The V and J ends lost 2 bases and 6 bases, in that order; junction bases with no gene match: 0. CDR3 DNA: TGCGCCAGCAGCTTTAGCGGGAGCAATGAGCAGTTCTTC. Translating gives CASSFSGSNEQFF.

This clone was seen just once. The chain combines TRBV6-1 with TRBJ1-5; D unresolved. The germline CDR1 and CDR2 sequences are MNHNS and SASEGT. The CDR3 loop spans 12 amino acids. Trimming shortened V by 2 bases and J by 5 bases, and 4 bases separated the two germline ends. This CDR3 reads CASSEIDQPQHF. DNA for the CDR3: TGTGCCAGCAGTGAAATCGATCAGCCCCAGCATTTT.

The V and J genes are TRBV7-2 and TRBJ1-1; D remains unclear. The CDR3 is 13 amino acids. Germline V CDR1 and CDR2: SGHTA, FQGNSA. The V and J ends lost 5 bases and 5 bases respectively, with 12 bases between them. In DNA form, the CDR3 reads TGTGCCAGCAGCCCCAATTCGGGGACTGAAGCTTTCTTT. It yields the protein CASSPNSGTEAFF.

This clone showed up just once. This chain uses TRBV5-1 with TRBJ2-3; a possible D gene is TRBD1 (6 bases). This CDR3 spans 13 amino acids. V was shortened by 10 bases and J by 3 bases, with 15 bases between the two germline ends. The germline CDR1 and CDR2 sequences are SGHRS and YFSETQ. CDR3 nucleotides: TGCGCCCCAGGGGTCGCCAGGACAGATACGCAGTATTTT. Translating it yields CAPGVARTDTQYF.

The chain is built from TRBV4-1 and TRBJ1-1; 7 bases fit TRBD1. V dropped 5 bases and J dropped 1; count of bases not matched to a gene: 4. Germline CDR1 is MGHRA and CDR2 is YSYEKL. This CDR3 is built from 14 residues. The CDR3 DNA follows: TGCGCCAGCAGCGTGCGACAGGGGAACACTGAAGCTTTCTTT. Translation gives CASSVRQGNTEAFF.

The chain carries TRBV5-6 and TRBJ2-1; a weak D match, TRBD1 (5 bases). V lost 5 bases to trimming and J lost 1 base, with 19 bases between them. The germline V gene has CDR1 SGHDT and CDR2 YYEEEE. This CDR3 comprises 17 residues. CDR3 DNA: TGTGCCAGCAGTCAGTGGGGCAGGGTGGGGTCCTACAATGAGCAGTTCTTC. Protein product: CASSQWGRVGSYNEQFF.

In nucleotides, the CDR3 is TGTGCCAGCAGTGAAGTGGGGGGGAGGGCCCACGAGCAGTACTTC. Its translation: CASSEVGGRAHEQYF. The rearrangement links TRBV2 to TRBJ2-7, with 7 bases aligning to TRBD2. Germline-derived CDR1 and CDR2 are SNHLY and FYNNEI. The CDR3 loop spans 15 amino acids. Unmatched junction bases numbered 8, after V lost 1 base and J lost 5 bases.

The V gene is TRBV27, the J gene TRBJ2-3; 9 bases map to TRBD1. Trimming took 4 bases from V and 0 from J; bases not matched to a gene: 5. Germline assignment: CDR1 MNHEY and CDR2 SMNVEV (reference sequence). The CDR3 has 16 residues. For the CDR3, the DNA is TGTGCCAGCAGTTCCAGACAGGGGGAAAGCACAGATACGCAGTATTTT. This gives the protein CASSSRQGESTDTQYF.

The V and J genes are TRBV7-8 and TRBJ2-6; D not resolved. The CDR3 has 17 residues. CDR1 is SGHVS, CDR2 FQNEAQ, per germline. Trimming took 5 bases from V and 5 from J, leaving 19 bases between them. The CDR3 nucleotides read TGTGCCAGCAGCAAGAATTACCCACAAAGTCGGGCCAACGTCCTGACTTTC. Residues: CASSKNYPQSRANVLTF.

The chain couples TRBV7-2 to TRBJ2-3, with 9 bases that match TRBD1. CDR3 length: 19 amino acids. V trimming: 4 bases; J trimming: 2 bases; junction bases outside the gene matches: 16. The germline V gene encodes CDR1 SGHTA and CDR2 FQGNSA. The DNA for the CDR3 is TGTGCCAGCAGCTCCACATTCCACAGGGGGCCGTGGGCCACAGATACGCAGTATTTT. Encoded protein: CASSSTFHRGPWATDTQYF. The whole variable domain, remainder taken from reference TRBV7-2 and TRBJ2-3, is GAGVSQSPSNKVTEKGKDVELRCDPISGHTALYWYRQSLGQGLEFLIYFQGNSAPDKSGLPSDRFSAERTGGSVSTLTIQRTQQEDSAVYLCASSSTFHRGPWATDTQYFGPGTRLTVL.

The V call is TRBV28, the J call TRBJ1-5; TRBD1 agrees at 10 bases. Trimming removed 3 bases from V and 6 bases from J; junction bases left unmatched: 8. CDR1 and CDR2 from the germline V gene are MDHEN and SYDVKM. CDR3 length equals 16 residues. The CDR3 protein is CASSLTGQGVFQPQHF. In DNA form, the CDR3 reads TGTGCCAGCAGTTTGACAGGACAGGGGGTTTTTCAGCCCCAGCATTTT.

This clone appeared once. In DNA, the CDR3 is TGTGCCAGCATCCCCACAGGGAATTATGGCTACACCTTC. It codes for CASIPTGNYGYTF. This sequence joins TRBV6-1 and TRBJ1-2; TRBD1 is a possible D gene (6 bases). V was cut by 7 bases and J by 5 bases, with 14 bases left in between. CDR3 length: 13 residues. Germline assignment: CDR1 MNHNS and CDR2 SASEGT.

The chain combines TRBV9 with TRBJ1-1; D gene uncertain. Per the germline V gene, CDR1 is SGDLS and CDR2 is YYNGEE. The ends were cut back, 4 bases at V and 0 bases at J, with 13 bases in the middle. The length of the CDR3 is 15 residues. CDR3 DNA sequence: TGTGCCAGCAGCCTGAGGGATTTCATGAACACTGAAGCTTTCTTT. Its protein is CASSLRDFMNTEAFF.

This clone has just one count. Different DNA sequences within this sample yield the same CDR3. The rearrangement joins TRBV6-5 to TRBJ1-2; weak D call: TRBD1 (6 bases). Germline V CDR1 and CDR2: MNHEY, SVGAGI. The length of the CDR3 is 14 residues. Trimming shortened V by 0 bases and J by 2 bases, and 7 bases separated the two germline ends. CDR3 sequence reads: CASSYSRGNYGYTF. As DNA, the CDR3 is TGTGCCAGCAGTTACTCGAGGGGGAACTATGGCTACACCTTC.

This chain uses TRBV18 with TRBJ2-4; TRBD2 agrees at 9 bases. Germline V gene lookup returns CDR1 KGHSH and CDR2 LQKENI. J gave up 6 bases and V 2 bases, and 5 bases lay outside the gene matches. The CDR3 length is 15 residues. DNA for the CDR3: TGTGCCAGCTCACCATCTAGCGGGGTTGGAAACATTCAGTACTTC. Its translation: CASSPSSGVGNIQYF.